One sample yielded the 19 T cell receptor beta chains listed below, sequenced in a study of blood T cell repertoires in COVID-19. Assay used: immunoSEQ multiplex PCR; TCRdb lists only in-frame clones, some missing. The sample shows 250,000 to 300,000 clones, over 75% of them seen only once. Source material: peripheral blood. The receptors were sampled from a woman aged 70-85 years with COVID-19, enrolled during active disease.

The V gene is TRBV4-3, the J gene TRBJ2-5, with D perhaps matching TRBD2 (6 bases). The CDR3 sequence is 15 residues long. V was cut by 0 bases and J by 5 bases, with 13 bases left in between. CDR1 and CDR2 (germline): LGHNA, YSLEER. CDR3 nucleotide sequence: TGCGCCAGCAGCCAAGAGTCCGGGAGAGGGGAGACCCAGTACTTC. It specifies CASSQESGRGETQYF.

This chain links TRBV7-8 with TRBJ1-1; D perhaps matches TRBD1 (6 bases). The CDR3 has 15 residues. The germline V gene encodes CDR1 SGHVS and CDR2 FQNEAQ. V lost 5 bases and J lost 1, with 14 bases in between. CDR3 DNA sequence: TGTGCCAGCAGCCAATTAACAGGGTGGAACACTGAAGCTTTCTTT. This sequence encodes CASSQLTGWNTEAFF.

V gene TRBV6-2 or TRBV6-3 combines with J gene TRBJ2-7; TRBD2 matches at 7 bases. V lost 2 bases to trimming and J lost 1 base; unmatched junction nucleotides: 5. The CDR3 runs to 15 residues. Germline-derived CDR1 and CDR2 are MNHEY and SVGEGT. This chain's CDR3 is CASSYRQRESYEQYF. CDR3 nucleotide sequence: TGTGCCAGCAGTTACCGCCAGCGGGAATCCTACGAGCAGTACTTC.

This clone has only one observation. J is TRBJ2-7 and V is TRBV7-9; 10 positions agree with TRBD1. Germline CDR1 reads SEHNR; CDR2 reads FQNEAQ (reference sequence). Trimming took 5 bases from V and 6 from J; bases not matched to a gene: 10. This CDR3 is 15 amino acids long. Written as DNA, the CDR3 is TGTGCCAGCAGCGTCAGCAGACAGGGGGCGGGCGAGCAGTACTTC. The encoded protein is CASSVSRQGAGEQYF.

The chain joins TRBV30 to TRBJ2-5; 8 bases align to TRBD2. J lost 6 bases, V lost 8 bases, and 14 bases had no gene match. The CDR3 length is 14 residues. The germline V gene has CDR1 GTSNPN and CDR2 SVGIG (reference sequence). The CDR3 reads CARSKEAGAKTQYF. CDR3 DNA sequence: TGTGCCCGCAGCAAGGAAGCGGGAGCAAAGACCCAGTACTTC.

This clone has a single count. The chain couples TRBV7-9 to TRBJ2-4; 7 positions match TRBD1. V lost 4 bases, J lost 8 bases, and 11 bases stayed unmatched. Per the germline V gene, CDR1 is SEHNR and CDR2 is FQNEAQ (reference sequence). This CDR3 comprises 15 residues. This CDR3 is CASSSGQAQGDIQYF. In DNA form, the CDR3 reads TGTGCCAGCAGCTCAGGACAGGCCCAGGGAGACATTCAGTACTTC.

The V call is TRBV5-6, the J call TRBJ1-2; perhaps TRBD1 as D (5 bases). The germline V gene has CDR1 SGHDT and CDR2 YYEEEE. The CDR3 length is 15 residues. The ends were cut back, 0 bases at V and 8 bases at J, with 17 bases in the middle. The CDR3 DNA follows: TGTGCCAGCAGCTTGGAGCGGGGCTCCATAGAAGGCTACACCTTC. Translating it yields CASSLERGSIEGYTF.

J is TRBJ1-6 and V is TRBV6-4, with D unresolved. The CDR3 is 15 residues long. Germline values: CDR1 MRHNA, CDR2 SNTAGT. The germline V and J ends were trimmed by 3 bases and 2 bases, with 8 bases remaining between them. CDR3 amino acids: CASSEGGPYNSPLHF. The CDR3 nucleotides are TGTGCCAGCAGTGAGGGTGGGCCCTATAATTCACCCCTCCACTTT.

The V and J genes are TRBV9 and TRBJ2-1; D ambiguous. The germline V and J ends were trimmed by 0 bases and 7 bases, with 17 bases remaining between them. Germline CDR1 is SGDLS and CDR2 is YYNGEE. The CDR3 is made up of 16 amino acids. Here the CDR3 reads CASSVAAGKIGNEQFF. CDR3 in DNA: TGTGCCAGCAGCGTAGCGGCAGGTAAGATTGGTAATGAGCAGTTCTTC.

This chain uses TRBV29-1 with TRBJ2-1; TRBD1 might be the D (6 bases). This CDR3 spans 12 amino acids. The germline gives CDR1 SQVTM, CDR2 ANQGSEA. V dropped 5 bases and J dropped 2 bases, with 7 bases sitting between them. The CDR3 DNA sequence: TGCAGCGTTTCAGGGGCCTACAATGAGCAGTTCTTC. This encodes CSVSGAYNEQFF.

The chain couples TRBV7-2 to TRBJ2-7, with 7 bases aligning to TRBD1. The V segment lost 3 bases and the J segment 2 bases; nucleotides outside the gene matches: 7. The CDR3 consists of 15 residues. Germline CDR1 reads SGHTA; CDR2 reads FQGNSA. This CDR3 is CASSLRQGRTYEQYF. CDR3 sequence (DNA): TGTGCCAGCAGCTTGCGACAGGGTAGGACCTACGAGCAGTACTTC.

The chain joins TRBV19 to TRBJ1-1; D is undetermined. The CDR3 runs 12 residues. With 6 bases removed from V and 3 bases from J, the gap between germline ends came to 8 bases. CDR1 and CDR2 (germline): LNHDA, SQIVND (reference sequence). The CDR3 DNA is TGTGCCAGTAGGGCGAGGCACACTGAAGCTTTCTTT. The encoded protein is CASRARHTEAFF.

The CDR3 DNA follows: TGTGCCAGCAGCCTCCGACAGAGCACAGATACGCAGTATTTT. This encodes CASSLRQSTDTQYF. The gene calls are TRBV9 and TRBJ2-3, with D maybe TRBD1 (5 bases). The V gene lost 4 bases and the J gene lost 0 bases, with 9 bases spanning the gap. Germline CDR1 SGDLS, CDR2 YYNGEE. The CDR3 consists of 14 residues.

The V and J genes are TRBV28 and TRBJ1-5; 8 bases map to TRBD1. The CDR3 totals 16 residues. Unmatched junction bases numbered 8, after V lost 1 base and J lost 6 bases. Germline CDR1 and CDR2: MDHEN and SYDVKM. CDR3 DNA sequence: TGTGCCAGCAGTTTATTTTTGACAGGGGTGATTCAGCCCCAGCATTTT. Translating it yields CASSLFLTGVIQPQHF.

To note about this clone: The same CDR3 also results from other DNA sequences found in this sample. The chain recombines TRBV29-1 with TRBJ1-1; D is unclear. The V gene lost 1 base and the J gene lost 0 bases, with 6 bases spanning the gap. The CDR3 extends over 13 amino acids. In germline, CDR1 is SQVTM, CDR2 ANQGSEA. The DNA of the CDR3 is TGCAGCGTTGAAGGCCAGGTGAACACTGAAGCTTTCTTT. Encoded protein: CSVEGQVNTEAFF.

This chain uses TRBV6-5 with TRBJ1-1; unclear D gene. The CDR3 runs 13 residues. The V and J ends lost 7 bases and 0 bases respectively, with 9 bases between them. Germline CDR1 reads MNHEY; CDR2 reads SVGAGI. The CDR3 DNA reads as TGTGCCAGCAAACTCGTTATGAACACTGAAGCTTTCTTT. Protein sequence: CASKLVMNTEAFF.

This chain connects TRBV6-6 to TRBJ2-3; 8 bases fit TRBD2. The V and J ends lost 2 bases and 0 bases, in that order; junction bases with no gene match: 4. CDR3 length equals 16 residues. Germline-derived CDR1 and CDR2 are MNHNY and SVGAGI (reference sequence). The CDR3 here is CASSYRTSRSTDTQYF. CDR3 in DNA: TGTGCCAGCAGTTACAGGACTAGCAGAAGCACAGATACGCAGTATTTT.

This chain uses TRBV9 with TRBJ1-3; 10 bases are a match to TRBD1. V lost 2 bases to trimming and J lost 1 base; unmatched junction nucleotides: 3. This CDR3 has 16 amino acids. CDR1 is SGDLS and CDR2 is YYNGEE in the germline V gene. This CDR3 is CASSVGQGFSGNTIYF. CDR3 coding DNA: TGTGCCAGCAGCGTGGGACAGGGGTTTTCTGGAAACACCATATATTTT.

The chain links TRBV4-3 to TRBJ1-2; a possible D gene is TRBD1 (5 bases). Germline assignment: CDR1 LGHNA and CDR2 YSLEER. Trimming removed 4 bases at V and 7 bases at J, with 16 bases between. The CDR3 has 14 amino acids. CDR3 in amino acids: CASSRASGESGYTF. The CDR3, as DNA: TGCGCCAGCAGCCGAGCCTCGGGGGAATCTGGCTACACCTTC.